The clone carrying this TCR beta chain was found once. Its antigen remains unidentified. This entry comes from a study of cytomegalovirus exposure and HLA in healthy donors. Study conclusions and caveats: There were a few CMV-associated chains whose specificity for CMV antigens was confirmed in vitro. The majority of TCR sequences were rare, yet some public TCRs appeared in many donors. Among TCR beta chains, those listed as cytomegalovirus-associated numbered over 150.

Clones were read by immunoSEQ multiplex PCR, and TCRdb kept only the in-frame ones, dropping some. In the table there are 90,000 to 130,000 clones, around 85% of which are singletons. Unmatched junction bases numbered 5, after V lost 5 bases and J lost 3 bases. The CDR3 totals 14 residues. The germline CDR1 and CDR2 sequences are SGHRS and YFSETQ. The chain carries TRBV5-1 and TRBJ1-1; TRBD1 matches at 9 bases. The receptor was derived from a woman in her late teens or twenties in good health and CMV-seronegative. The material sequenced was PBMCs. CDR3 coding DNA: TGCGCCAGCAGGGGGACAGGGTCTGACACTGAAGCTTTCTTT. Amino acid sequence: CASRGTGSDTEAFF.